Each of the 28 T cell receptor beta chains below was sequenced from the same sample in a study of blood T cell repertoires in COVID-19. This table comes from immunoSEQ multiplex PCR, and its TCRdb copy is limited to in-frame clones, with some not included. The table has 130,000 or so clones, 70% to 90% seen once. The sample was peripheral blood. Every receptor here comes from a woman aged 55-75 years with acute or convalescent COVID-19.

This clone was recorded a few times. The chain employs TRBV2 and TRBJ2-2, with D possibly TRBD1 on 6 matching bases. Deletions cut 6 bases from V and 5 bases from J, with 13 bases between. CDR3 length: 14 amino acids. Germline CDR1 is SNHLY and CDR2 is FYNNEI. CDR3 protein: CASSHRAETGELFF. The CDR3 DNA sequence: TGTGCCAGCAGCCACAGGGCTGAGACCGGGGAGCTGTTTTTT.

V usage is TRBV7-2 and J usage is TRBJ1-4; D is ambiguous. The V end was cut by 5 bases, the J end by 2 bases, with 18 bases between. This CDR3 is built from 17 residues. The germline gives CDR1 SGHTA, CDR2 FQGNSA. DNA of the CDR3: TGTGCCAGCAGCCGGAATCCGGGTGATGGGACTAATGAAAAACTGTTTTTT. This translates into CASSRNPGDGTNEKLFF.

The V gene is TRBV6-2 or TRBV6-3, the J gene TRBJ1-5, with 7 bases matching TRBD1. Trimming removed 0 bases from V and 11 bases from J; junction bases left unmatched: 19. The CDR3 extends over 18 amino acids. Per germline, CDR1 MNHEY and CDR2 SVGEGT. This CDR3 is CASSYSPVGGQWVGSQHF. CDR3 in DNA: TGTGCCAGCAGTTACTCACCAGTGGGGGGACAGTGGGTAGGGTCCCAGCATTTT.

The rearrangement uses TRBV7-9 and TRBJ1-6; 10 bases line up with TRBD1. CDR1 and CDR2 from the germline V gene are SEHNR and FQNEAQ (reference sequence). The CDR3 loop spans 14 amino acids. J gave up 14 bases and V 0 bases, and 4 bases lay outside the gene matches. The DNA for the CDR3 is TGTGCCAGCAGCTTAGCGACAGGGGGCGCGGCCCTCCACTTT. It codes for CASSLATGGAALHF.

V usage is TRBV19 and J usage is TRBJ2-1; possible D gene TRBD1, 6 bases. Germline V CDR1 and CDR2: LNHDA, SQIVND (reference sequence). The CDR3 spans 15 residues. Trimming cost V 3 bases and J 3 bases, with 12 bases left between them. CDR3 coding DNA: TGTGCCAGTAGTATCACAGGGACCCGCTACAATGAGCAGTTCTTC. Residues: CASSITGTRYNEQFF.

The chain is built from TRBV18 and TRBJ2-3; 8 bases are a match to TRBD1. Germline CDR1 and CDR2: KGHSH and LQKENI. Unmatched junction bases numbered 5, after V lost 6 bases and J lost 0 bases. The CDR3 has 15 amino acids. CDR3 residues: CASSPGTGSTDTQYF. In DNA, the CDR3 is TGTGCCAGCTCTCCCGGGACAGGCAGCACAGATACGCAGTATTTT.

The chain joins TRBV19 to TRBJ1-2, with D unresolved. The CDR3 runs 14 residues. V gave up 3 bases and J gave up 4 bases, with 12 bases separating them. The germline CDR1 and CDR2 sequences are LNHDA and SQIVND (reference sequence). Here the CDR3 reads CASSIGTVGYGYTF. The CDR3 DNA reads as TGTGCCAGTAGTATTGGCACAGTGGGCTATGGCTACACCTTC.

The rearrangement links TRBV18 to TRBJ1-5, with D hard to call. From germline, CDR1 is KGHSH and CDR2 LQKENI. This CDR3 comprises 14 residues. V lost 6 bases to trimming and J lost 6 bases, with 15 bases between them. CDR3: CASSPSGPGQPQHF. The CDR3, as DNA: TGTGCCAGCTCCCCCAGCGGTCCTGGTCAGCCCCAGCATTTT.

J is TRBJ2-2 and V is TRBV6-1; 8 bases map to TRBD1. The V gene's germline CDR1 is MNHNS and CDR2 SASEGT. This CDR3 has 19 residues. After removal of 4 bases from V and 5 bases from J, the junction contained 18 bases not matched to a gene. The CDR3 sequence: CASSAGITIGQGPTGELFF. The DNA of the CDR3 is TGTGCCAGCAGTGCCGGCATTACGATTGGACAGGGTCCGACCGGGGAGCTGTTTTTT.

The sample holds one count of this clone. This chain links TRBV4-3 with TRBJ1-1; weak D call: TRBD1 (5 bases). The germline gives CDR1 LGHNA, CDR2 YSLEER. The CDR3 loop spans 14 amino acids. The germline V and J ends were trimmed by 0 bases and 4 bases, with 9 bases remaining between them. CDR3 sequence (DNA): TGCGCCAGCAGCCAAGAAGGCGGGGGCACTGAAGCTTTCTTT. It codes for CASSQEGGGTEAFF.

The chain couples TRBV5-4 to TRBJ2-5, with 11 bases aligning to TRBD2. Germline V gene data show CDR1 as SGHNT and CDR2 as YYREEE (reference sequence). This CDR3 has 15 amino acids. With V trimmed by 4 bases and J by 2 bases, 4 bases remained unmatched. In nucleotides, the CDR3 is TGTGCCAGCAGCCTTACTAGCGGGGGACAAGAGACCCAGTACTTC. It translates to CASSLTSGGQETQYF. Full variable domain (outside the CDR3, taken from reference TRBV5-4 and TRBJ2-5): ETGVTQSPTHLIKTRGQQVTLRCSSQSGHNTVSWYQQALGQGPQFIFQYYREEENGRGNFPPRFSGLQFPNYSSELNVNALELDDSALYLCASSLTSGGQETQYFGPGTRLLVL.

Notes on this clone: Other nucleotide sequences from this sample produce the same CDR3. The rearrangement uses TRBV5-4 and TRBJ1-2; tentative D call: TRBD1 (5 bases). The CDR3 extends over 13 amino acids. Germline loops: CDR1 SGHNT, CDR2 YYREEE (reference sequence). The V end lost 4 bases, the J end lost 2 bases, and 9 bases lay between the germline ends. The CDR3: CASSLDSNYGYTF. DNA of the CDR3: TGTGCCAGCAGCCTCGACAGCAACTATGGCTACACCTTC. Looking up the rest from reference TRBV5-4 and TRBJ1-2 gives the full variable domain: ETGVTQSPTHLIKTRGQQVTLRCSSQSGHNTVSWYQQALGQGPQFIFQYYREEENGRGNFPPRFSGLQFPNYSSELNVNALELDDSALYLCASSLDSNYGYTFGSGTRLTVV.

This chain links TRBV14 with TRBJ1-1, with a possible D match to TRBD1 (5 bases). V lost 6 bases and J 1 base, leaving 18 bases between the germline ends. Germline V gives CDR1 SGHDN, CDR2 FVKESK. The CDR3 is made up of 16 amino acids. CDR3: CASRTNAGSPNTEAFF. The CDR3 region has the DNA TGTGCCAGCAGAACAAATGCAGGGTCACCGAACACTGAAGCTTTCTTT.

The chain recombines TRBV5-1 with TRBJ2-3, with 7 bases fitting TRBD2. This CDR3 spans 16 amino acids. The V segment lost 4 bases and the J segment 0 bases; nucleotides outside the gene matches: 8. CDR1 and CDR2 (germline): SGHRS, YFSETQ. The CDR3: CASSLGTISSTDTQYF. The CDR3 region has the DNA TGCGCCAGCAGCCTTGGGACTATTTCTAGCACAGATACGCAGTATTTT.

The V and J genes are TRBV12-3 or TRBV12-4 and TRBJ1-2, with 7 bases matching TRBD1. This CDR3 is built from 13 residues. V shed 6 bases, J shed 4 bases, and the junction held 5 bases outside the gene matches. In DNA, the CDR3 is TGTGCCAGCAGGACAGGGCAATCCTATGGCTACACCTTC. Its translation is CASRTGQSYGYTF.

The rearrangement links TRBV6-2 or TRBV6-3 to TRBJ2-4, with unresolved D. Deletions cut 0 bases from V and 1 base from J, with 13 bases between. The CDR3 extends over 17 amino acids. The germline V gene has CDR1 MNHEY and CDR2 SVGEGT. The CDR3 loop reads CASSYSFPEWAKNIQYF. CDR3 sequence (DNA): TGTGCCAGCAGTTACTCTTTTCCGGAGTGGGCCAAAAACATTCAGTACTTC.

The chain recombines TRBV4-1 with TRBJ1-2; 8 nucleotides align to TRBD1. The ends lost 4 bases at V and 7 bases at J; junction bases unmatched: 11. The germline CDR1 and CDR2 sequences are MGHRA and YSYEKL. The CDR3 runs to 15 residues. The CDR3 region has the DNA TGCGCCAGCAGCCTAATCGCGACAGGGGAATCTGGCTACACCTTC. The encoded protein is CASSLIATGESGYTF.

This chain uses TRBV27 with TRBJ1-2, with D unclear. CDR3 length equals 12 residues. In germline, CDR1 is MNHEY, CDR2 SMNVEV (reference sequence). Between the trimmed V and J ends, which lost 6 bases and 8 bases, there was a span of 13 bases. The chain's CDR3 is CASSTGLGGYTF. CDR3 sequence (DNA): TGTGCCAGCAGCACTGGACTTGGCGGCTACACCTTC.

The V and J genes are TRBV7-9 and TRBJ2-2; maybe TRBD1 (6 bases). Germline V CDR1 and CDR2: SEHNR, FQNEAQ (reference sequence). The CDR3 totals 16 residues. The V end was cut by 11 bases, the J end by 2 bases, with 21 bases between. CDR3 region: CAYLPGWGRNTGELFF. In DNA form, the CDR3 reads TGTGCCTACCTCCCCGGATGGGGGCGAAACACCGGGGAGCTGTTTTTT.

V gene TRBV6-5 combines with J gene TRBJ2-7, with a weak D call TRBD2 (5 bases). Germline V lookup: CDR1 MNHEY, CDR2 SVGAGI. V shed 0 bases and J shed 0 bases, with 12 bases lying between them. This CDR3 spans 16 amino acids. CDR3 residues: CASSYSGPGYSYEQYF. The CDR3 DNA reads TGTGCCAGCAGTTACTCGGGTCCGGGATACTCCTACGAGCAGTACTTC.

The gene calls are TRBV6-2 or TRBV6-3 and TRBJ2-7; D gene ambiguous. V lost 5 bases and J 2 bases, leaving 4 bases between the germline ends. Germline CDR1 is MNHEY and CDR2 is SVGEGT. CDR3 length: 11 amino acids. The CDR3 sequence: CASSDTYEQYF. The CDR3 region has the DNA TGTGCCAGCAGTGACACCTACGAGCAGTACTTC.

The chain combines TRBV28 with TRBJ2-5; 8 bases fit TRBD1. The length of the CDR3 is 14 residues. The ends lost 6 bases at V and 4 bases at J; junction bases unmatched: 7. Germline V lookup: CDR1 MDHEN, CDR2 SYDVKM. As DNA, the CDR3 is TGTGCCAGCAGCGGACAGGGCAAGTCAGAGACCCAGTACTTC. Translating gives CASSGQGKSETQYF.

The rearrangement uses TRBV18 and TRBJ1-6; a possible D gene is TRBD1 (5 bases). The CDR3 has 15 amino acids. In germline, CDR1 is KGHSH, CDR2 LQKENI. V lost 0 bases to trimming and J lost 7 bases, with 10 bases between them. DNA for the CDR3: TGTGCCAGCTCACCACCGGGGGGAGAGAATTCACCCCTCCACTTT. It translates to CASSPPGGENSPLHF.

Of note for this clone: At one boundary the junction diverges from the germline segment, which might be a read error. The rearrangement links TRBV7-7 to TRBJ2-1, with TRBD2 as a possible D gene (6 bases). Looked up from germline, CDR1 is SSHAT and CDR2 is FNYEAQ (reference sequence). The CDR3 contains 14 residues. The CDR3 region has the DNA TGTGCTAGCAGCTTAGACTTTTCTAGCGATGAGCAGTTCTTC. Translating it yields CASSLDFSSDEQFF.

The chain uses TRBV10-3 and TRBJ2-5, with D hard to call. CDR1 and CDR2 from the germline V gene are ENHRY and SYGVKD. The ends were cut back, 3 bases at V and 1 base at J, with 3 bases in the middle. The CDR3 has 12 residues. Here the CDR3 reads CAISDRQETQYF. DNA for the CDR3: TGTGCCATCAGTGACCGCCAAGAGACCCAGTACTTC.

The chain joins TRBV30 to TRBJ1-5; D ambiguous. CDR1 GTSNPN and CDR2 SVGIG come from the germline V gene (reference sequence). The CDR3 is 14 amino acids. The V end lost 0 bases, the J end lost 1 base, and 7 bases lay between the germline ends. CDR3 amino acids: CAWSVPGSNQPQHF. CDR3 sequence (DNA): TGTGCCTGGAGTGTTCCCGGGAGCAATCAGCCCCAGCATTTT.

This rearrangement joins TRBV28 to TRBJ1-6; D ambiguous. Germline V gene sequence: CDR1 MDHEN, CDR2 SYDVKM. This CDR3 is 14 amino acids long. The CDR3 region is CAVGGETMNSPLHF. The CDR3 DNA follows: TGTGCTGTGGGCGGGGAAACTATGAATTCACCCCTCCACTTT.

The chain couples TRBV19 to TRBJ2-7, with D uncertain. Germline CDR1 and CDR2: LNHDA and SQIVND (reference sequence). The CDR3 contains 14 residues. Trimming took 3 bases from V and 5 from J, leaving 14 bases between them. CDR3 nucleotides: TGTGCCAGTAGTATTCGGTCGGCCAGCGACGAGCAGTACTTC. Translated, it gives CASSIRSASDEQYF. The full variable domain, with the rest looked up from reference TRBV19 and TRBJ2-7, is DGGITQSPKYLFRKEGQNVTLSCEQNLNHDAMYWYRQDPGQGLRLIYYSQIVNDFQKGDIAEGYSVSREKKESFPLTVTSAQKNPTAFYLCASSIRSASDEQYFGPGTRLTVT.